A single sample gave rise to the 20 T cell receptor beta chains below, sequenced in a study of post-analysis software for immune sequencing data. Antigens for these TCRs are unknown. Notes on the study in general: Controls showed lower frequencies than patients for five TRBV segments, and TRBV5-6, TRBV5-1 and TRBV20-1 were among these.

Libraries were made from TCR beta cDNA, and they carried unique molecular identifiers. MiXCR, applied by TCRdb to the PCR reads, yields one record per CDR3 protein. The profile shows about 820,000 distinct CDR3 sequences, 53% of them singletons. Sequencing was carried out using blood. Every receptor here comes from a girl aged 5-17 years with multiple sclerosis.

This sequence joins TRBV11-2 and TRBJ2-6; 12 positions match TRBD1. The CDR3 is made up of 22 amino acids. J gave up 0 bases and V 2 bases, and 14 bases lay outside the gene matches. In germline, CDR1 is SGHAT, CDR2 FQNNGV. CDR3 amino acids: CASSLLSSWDRGPISGANVLTF. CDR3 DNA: TGTGCCAGCAGCTTACTGTCTTCATGGGACAGGGGGCCTATCTCTGGGGCCAACGTCCTGACTTTC.

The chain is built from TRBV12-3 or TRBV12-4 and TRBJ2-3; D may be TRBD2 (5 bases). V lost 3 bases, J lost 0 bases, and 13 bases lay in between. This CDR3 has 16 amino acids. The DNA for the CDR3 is TGTGCCAGCAGTTTCCTGAGCGGCTACAGCACAGATACGCAGTATTTT. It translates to CASSFLSGYSTDTQYF.

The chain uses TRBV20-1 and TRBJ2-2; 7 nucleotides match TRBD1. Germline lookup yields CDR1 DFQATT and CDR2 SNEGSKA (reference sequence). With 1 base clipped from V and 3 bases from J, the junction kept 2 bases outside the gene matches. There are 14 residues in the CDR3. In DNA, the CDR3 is TGCAGTGCTAGAGGAGACAGGGACACCGGGGAGCTGTTTTTT. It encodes CSARGDRDTGELFF.

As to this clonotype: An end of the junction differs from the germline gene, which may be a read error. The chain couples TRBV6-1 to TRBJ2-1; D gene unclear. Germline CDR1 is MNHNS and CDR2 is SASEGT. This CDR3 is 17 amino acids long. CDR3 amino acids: CAISESKGSGDYNEQFF. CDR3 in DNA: TGTGCCATCAGTGAGTCTAAGGGAAGTGGGGACTACAATGAGCAGTTCTTC.

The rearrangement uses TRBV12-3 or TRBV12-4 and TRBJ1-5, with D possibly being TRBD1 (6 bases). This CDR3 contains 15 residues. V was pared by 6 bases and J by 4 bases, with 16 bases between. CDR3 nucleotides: TGTGCCAGCAGACCTACAGGGTCCCCAAATCAGCCCCAGCATTTT. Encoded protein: CASRPTGSPNQPQHF.

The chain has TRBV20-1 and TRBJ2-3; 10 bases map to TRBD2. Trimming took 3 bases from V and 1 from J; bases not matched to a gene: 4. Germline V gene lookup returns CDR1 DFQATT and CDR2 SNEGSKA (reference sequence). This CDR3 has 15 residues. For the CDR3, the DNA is TGCAGTGCTAGTTTCCTAGCGGGGGGCACAGATACGCAGTATTTT. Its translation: CSASFLAGGTDTQYF.

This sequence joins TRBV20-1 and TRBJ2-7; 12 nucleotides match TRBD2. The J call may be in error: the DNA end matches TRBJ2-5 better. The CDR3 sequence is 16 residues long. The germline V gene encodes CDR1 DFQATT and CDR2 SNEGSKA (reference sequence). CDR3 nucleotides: TGCAGTGCTAGTCCGACTAGCGGGAGTTTAAGTGAGACCCAGTACTTC. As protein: CSASPTSGSLSETQYF.

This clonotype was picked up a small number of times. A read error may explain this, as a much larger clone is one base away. CDR3 loop: CASREGDSSYEQYF. The CDR3 DNA sequence: TGTGCCAGCAGGGAAGGGGACAGCTCCTACGAGCAGTACTTC. The chain recombines TRBV6-1 with TRBJ2-7; TRBD1 matches 7 bases. Per the germline V gene, CDR1 is MNHNS and CDR2 is SASEGT. The CDR3 is 14 amino acids.

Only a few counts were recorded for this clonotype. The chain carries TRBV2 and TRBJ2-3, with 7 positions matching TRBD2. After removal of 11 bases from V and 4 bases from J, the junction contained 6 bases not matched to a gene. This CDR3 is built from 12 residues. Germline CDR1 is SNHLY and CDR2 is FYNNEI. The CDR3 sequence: CAGRAIPDTQYF. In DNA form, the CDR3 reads TGTGCCGGGAGGGCCATTCCAGATACGCAGTATTTT.

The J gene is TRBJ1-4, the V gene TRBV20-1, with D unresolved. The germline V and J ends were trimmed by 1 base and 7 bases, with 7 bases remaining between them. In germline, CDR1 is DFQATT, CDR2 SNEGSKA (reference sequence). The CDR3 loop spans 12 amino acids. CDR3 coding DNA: TGCAGTGCTAGAGGAGCGGGTGAAAAACTGTTTTTT. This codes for CSARGAGEKLFF.

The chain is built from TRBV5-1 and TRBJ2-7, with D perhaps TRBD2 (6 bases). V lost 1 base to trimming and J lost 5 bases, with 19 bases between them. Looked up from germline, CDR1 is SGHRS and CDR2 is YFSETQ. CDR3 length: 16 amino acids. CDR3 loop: CASSLRQGLPGHEQYF. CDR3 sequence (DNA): TGCGCCAGCAGCTTGCGCCAGGGACTTCCAGGGCACGAGCAGTACTTC. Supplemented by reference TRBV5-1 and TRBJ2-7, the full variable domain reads KAGVTQTPRYLIKTRGQQVTLSCSPISGHRSVSWYQQTPGQGLQFLFEYFSETQRNKGNFPGRFSGRQFSNSRSEMNVSTLELGDSALYLCASSLRQGLPGHEQYFGPGTRLTVT.

CDR3 nucleotide sequence: TGCGCCAGCAGCTTCGTTTTCGGATCCTACGAGCAGTACTTC. Its translation is CASSFVFGSYEQYF. The V and J genes are TRBV5-1 and TRBJ2-7, with no clear D. Germline-derived CDR1 and CDR2 are SGHRS and YFSETQ. CDR3 length: 14 residues. The V end was cut by 2 bases, the J end by 1 base, with 10 bases between.

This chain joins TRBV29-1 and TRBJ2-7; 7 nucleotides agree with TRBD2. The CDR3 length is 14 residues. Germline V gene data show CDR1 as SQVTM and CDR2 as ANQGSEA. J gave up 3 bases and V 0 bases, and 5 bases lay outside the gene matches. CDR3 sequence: CSVEDSASGYEQYF. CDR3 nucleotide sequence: TGCAGCGTTGAAGATTCGGCTAGCGGCTACGAGCAGTACTTC.

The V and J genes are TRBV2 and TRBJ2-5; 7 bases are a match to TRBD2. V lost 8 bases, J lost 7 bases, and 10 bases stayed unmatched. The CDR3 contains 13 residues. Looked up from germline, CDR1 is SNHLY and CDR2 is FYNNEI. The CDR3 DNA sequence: TGTGCCAGCCTATTTTCGGAGCGGGGGACCCAGTACTTC. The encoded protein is CASLFSERGTQYF.

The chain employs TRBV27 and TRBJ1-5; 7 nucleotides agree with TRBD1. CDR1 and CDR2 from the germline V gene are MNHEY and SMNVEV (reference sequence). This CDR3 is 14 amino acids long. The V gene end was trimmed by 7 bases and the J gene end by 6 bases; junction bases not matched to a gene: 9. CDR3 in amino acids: CASTTAQGVQPQHF. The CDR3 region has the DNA TGTGCCAGCACTACCGCCCAGGGGGTTCAGCCCCAGCATTTT.

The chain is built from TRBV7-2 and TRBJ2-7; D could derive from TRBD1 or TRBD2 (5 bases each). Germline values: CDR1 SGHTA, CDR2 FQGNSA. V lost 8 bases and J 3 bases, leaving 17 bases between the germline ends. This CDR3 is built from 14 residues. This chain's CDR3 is CASQITGTHYEQYF. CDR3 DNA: TGTGCCAGCCAAATCACCGGGACCCACTACGAGCAGTACTTC.

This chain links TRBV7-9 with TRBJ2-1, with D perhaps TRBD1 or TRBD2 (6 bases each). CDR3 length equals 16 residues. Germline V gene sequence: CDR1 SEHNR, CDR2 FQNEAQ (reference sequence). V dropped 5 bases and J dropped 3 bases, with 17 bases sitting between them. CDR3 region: CASSRSPGGLYNEQFF. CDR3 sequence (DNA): TGTGCCAGCAGCCGCTCCCCCGGGGGCCTCTACAATGAGCAGTTCTTC.

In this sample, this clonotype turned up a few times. The CDR3 loop is CSARGGFSYEQYF. The CDR3 bases are TGCAGTGCCCGAGGGGGTTTCTCCTACGAGCAGTACTTC. The J gene is TRBJ2-7, the V gene TRBV20-1; D may be TRBD1 (6 bases). The CDR3 covers 13 residues. CDR1 is DFQATT and CDR2 is SNEGSKA in the germline V gene (reference sequence). V was cut by 6 bases and J by 0 bases, with 12 bases left in between.

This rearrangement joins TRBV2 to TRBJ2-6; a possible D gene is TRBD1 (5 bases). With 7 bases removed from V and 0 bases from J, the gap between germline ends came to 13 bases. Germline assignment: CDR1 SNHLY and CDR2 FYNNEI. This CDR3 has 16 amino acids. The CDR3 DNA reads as TGTGCCAGCAAGATTGACAGTCGCTCTGGGGCCAACGTCCTGACTTTC. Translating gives CASKIDSRSGANVLTF.

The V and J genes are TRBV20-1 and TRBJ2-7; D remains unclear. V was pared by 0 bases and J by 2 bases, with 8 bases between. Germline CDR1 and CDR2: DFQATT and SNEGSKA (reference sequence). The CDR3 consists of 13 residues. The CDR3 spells CSARDAGTYEQYF. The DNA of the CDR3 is TGCAGTGCTAGAGATGCAGGAACCTACGAGCAGTACTTC.